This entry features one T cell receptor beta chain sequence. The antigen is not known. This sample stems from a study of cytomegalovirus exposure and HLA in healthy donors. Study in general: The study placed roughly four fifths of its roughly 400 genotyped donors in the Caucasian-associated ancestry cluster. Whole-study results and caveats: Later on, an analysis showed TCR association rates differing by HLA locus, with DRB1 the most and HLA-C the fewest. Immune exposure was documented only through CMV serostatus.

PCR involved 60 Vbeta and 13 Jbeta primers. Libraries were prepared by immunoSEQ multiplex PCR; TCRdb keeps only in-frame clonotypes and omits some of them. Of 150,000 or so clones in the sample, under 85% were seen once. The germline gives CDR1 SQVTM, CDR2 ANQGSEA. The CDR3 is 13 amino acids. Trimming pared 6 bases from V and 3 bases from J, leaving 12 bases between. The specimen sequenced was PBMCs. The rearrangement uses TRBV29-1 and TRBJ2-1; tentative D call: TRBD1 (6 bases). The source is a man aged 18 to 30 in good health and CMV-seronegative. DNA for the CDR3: TGCAGCGTGGCAGGGGTTTACTACAATGAGCAGTTCTTC. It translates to CSVAGVYYNEQFF.